Here is one T cell receptor beta chain with its context. The data were taken from a study of control samples from healthy donors and cancer patients. Germline V lookup: CDR1 MDHEN, CDR2 SYDVKM. V shed 8 bases, J shed 2 bases, and the junction held 4 bases outside the gene matches. The CDR3 is 14 residues long. Sequencing used immunoSEQ multiplex PCR; TCRdb keeps in-frame clones, though not all of them. Of around 170,000 clones listed, 80% to 90% are singletons. The sequenced sample consisted of blood. The TCR sequence derives from a woman younger than 45 in good health. J is TRBJ2-3 and V is TRBV28; 10 bases fit TRBD1. The CDR3 is CASRGTGATDTQYF. The CDR3 DNA reads TGTGCCAGCCGAGGGACAGGGGCCACAGATACGCAGTATTTT.